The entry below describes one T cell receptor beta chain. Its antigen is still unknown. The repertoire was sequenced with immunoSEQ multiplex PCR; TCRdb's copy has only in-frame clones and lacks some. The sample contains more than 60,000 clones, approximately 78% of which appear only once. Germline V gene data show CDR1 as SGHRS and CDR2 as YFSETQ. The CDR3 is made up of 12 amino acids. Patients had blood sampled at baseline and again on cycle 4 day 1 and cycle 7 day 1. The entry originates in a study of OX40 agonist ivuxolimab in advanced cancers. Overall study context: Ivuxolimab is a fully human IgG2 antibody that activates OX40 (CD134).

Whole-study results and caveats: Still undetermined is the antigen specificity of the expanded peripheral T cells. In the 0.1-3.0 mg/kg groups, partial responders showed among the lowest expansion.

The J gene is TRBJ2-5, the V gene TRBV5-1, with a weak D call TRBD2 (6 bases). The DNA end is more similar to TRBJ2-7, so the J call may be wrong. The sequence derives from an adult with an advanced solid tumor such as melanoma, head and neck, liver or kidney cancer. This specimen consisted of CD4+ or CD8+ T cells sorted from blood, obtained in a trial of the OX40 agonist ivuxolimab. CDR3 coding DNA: TGCGCCAGCAGCACGGGAGCCAACGAGCAGTACTTC. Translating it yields CASSTGANEQYF.